Listed here are 9 T cell receptor beta chains from one sample, sequenced in a study of T-cell memory formation after mild COVID-19. TCRdb reprocessed the 5' RACE reads with MiXCR, giving one entry per CDR3 protein. Of 470,000 or so distinct CDR3 sequences listed, about 18% are singletons. Specimen: PBMCs or a T cell subset sorted from them (not recorded which). The receptors here all came from an adult woman who had mild COVID-19 (a few samples of this study predate the infection). Cell type and time point are not known.

This clonotype was seen ten or more times. This chain uses TRBV20-1 with TRBJ1-5, with D possibly matching TRBD1 (5 bases). The V gene's germline CDR1 is DFQATT and CDR2 SNEGSKA (reference sequence). This CDR3 region has 15 residues. V lost 1 base to trimming and J lost 3 bases, with 13 bases between them. CDR3 nucleotides: TGCAGTGCTAGAGTTGGGGGTATTGACAATCAGCCCCAGCATTTT. Protein product: CSARVGGIDNQPQHF.

The chain employs TRBV12-3 or TRBV12-4 and TRBJ2-1; D unresolved. Trimming stripped 5 bases from V and 7 bases from J, with 21 bases between. The CDR3 sequence is 16 residues long. For the CDR3, the DNA is TGTGCCAGCAGTCAAAGACTTCACCAATCCGTAAATGAGCAGTTCTTC. Its translation is CASSQRLHQSVNEQFF.

The V gene is TRBV27, the J gene TRBJ2-7, with TRBD1 as a possible D gene (6 bases). V shed 9 bases and J shed 0 bases, with 21 bases lying between them. The germline V gene has CDR1 MNHEY and CDR2 SMNVEV (reference sequence). This CDR3 region has 16 residues. CDR3: CASNSRRGQSSYEQYF. The CDR3 DNA reads as TGTGCCAGTAACTCGCGCAGGGGTCAGAGCTCCTACGAGCAGTACTTC.

This clonotype was found many times. The chain carries TRBV30 and TRBJ1-1; TRBD1 matches 8 bases. J gave up 1 base and V 5 bases, and 6 bases lay outside the gene matches. The CDR3 is 14 amino acids. Germline V lookup: CDR1 GTSNPN, CDR2 SVGIG (reference sequence). CDR3 DNA: TGTGCCTGGGCGGCAGGGACAGGGAACACTGAAGCTTTCTTT. Translation gives CAWAAGTGNTEAFF.

This clonotype was seen more than once but under ten times. This sequence joins TRBV5-1 and TRBJ1-5; D possibly corresponds to TRBD1 (5 bases). Germline V gives CDR1 SGHRS, CDR2 YFSETQ. The ends were cut back, 4 bases at V and 5 bases at J, with 13 bases in the middle. This CDR3 has 14 amino acids. This CDR3 reads CASSKDKADQPQHF. CDR3 in DNA: TGCGCCAGCAGCAAGGACAAGGCAGATCAGCCCCAGCATTTT.

The rearrangement uses TRBV4-1 and TRBJ1-2, with D possibly matching TRBD1 (6 bases). There are 16 residues in the CDR3. V shed 1 base and J shed 3 bases, with 15 bases lying between them. Looked up from germline, CDR1 is MGHRA and CDR2 is YSYEKL. This CDR3 reads CASSQGRNRADYGYTF. CDR3 nucleotide sequence: TGCGCCAGCAGCCAAGGTCGGAACAGGGCCGACTATGGCTACACCTTC.

The chain joins TRBV7-7 to TRBJ2-1; 9 positions agree with TRBD2. In germline, CDR1 is SSHAT, CDR2 FNYEAQ (reference sequence). The CDR3 has 13 residues. The CDR3 is CASASGEGNEQFF. CDR3 DNA sequence: TGTGCTTCCGCTAGCGGGGAAGGGAATGAGCAGTTCTTC.

This clonotype was seen only a few times. The chain uses TRBV11-2 and TRBJ2-1; 11 bases line up with TRBD2. Germline V gives CDR1 SGHAT, CDR2 FQNNGV. This CDR3 spans 18 amino acids. The trim removed 1 base at V and 6 bases at J, leaving 11 bases unmatched. The CDR3 DNA reads TGTGCCAGCAGCTTAGGGGACGTAGCGGGAGGGCCTTTCAATGAGCAGTTCTTC. Protein: CASSLGDVAGGPFNEQFF. Supplemented by reference TRBV11-2 and TRBJ2-1, the full variable domain reads EAGVAQSPRYKIIEKRQSVAFWCNPISGHATLYWYQQILGQGPKLLIQFQNNGVVDDSQLPKDRFSAERLKGVDSTLKIQPAKLEDSAVYLCASSLGDVAGGPFNEQFFGPGTRLTVL.

This clonotype was seen only a few times. The J gene is TRBJ2-7, the V gene TRBV4-1, with 7 nucleotides matching TRBD2. CDR1 is MGHRA and CDR2 is YSYEKL in the germline V gene. V shed 6 bases and J 4 bases; nucleotides not matched to a gene: 6. The CDR3 has 13 amino acids. This CDR3 reads CASSYGTTYEQYF. The CDR3 region has the DNA TGCGCCAGCAGTTACGGGACTACGTACGAGCAGTACTTC.